This TCR beta chain derives from a study of T-cell memory formation after mild COVID-19. TCRdb redid the calling of the 5' RACE reads with MiXCR, one entry per CDR3 protein. The data show under 700,000 distinct CDR3 sequences, around 20% seen once. This clonotype showed up many times. Its cognate antigen is unknown. V lost 7 bases, J lost 6 bases, and 9 bases stayed unmatched. Germline assignment: CDR1 SGHTA and CDR2 FQGNSA. The CDR3 is made up of 15 amino acids. Study observations and caveats: CD4+ clones that contracted lay mainly in CM and EM; CD8+ ones lay in EMRA.

Sequenced input: PBMCs or a T cell subset sorted from them (not recorded which). The sequence came from an adult woman who had mild COVID-19 (a few samples of this study predate the infection). Cell type and time point are not known. V and J are TRBV7-2 and TRBJ2-1; 10 bases are shared with TRBD2. CDR3 in DNA: TGTGCCAGCAACGCGGGGACTAGCGCGATCAATGAGCAGTTCTTC. Its translation: CASNAGTSAINEQFF.